These 3 T cell receptor beta chains were sequenced from one sample in a study of blood T cell repertoires in COVID-19. The data were produced by immunoSEQ multiplex PCR, yet TCRdb's version contains in-frame clones alone and is incomplete. The table lists 250,000 or so clones, nearly 90% of them singletons. The sample consisted of peripheral blood. These TCRs come from a woman aged 55-70 years with COVID-19, enrolled during active disease.

The chain joins TRBV4-3 to TRBJ1-5, with a weak D call TRBD1 (5 bases). CDR1 and CDR2 (germline): LGHNA, YSLEER. This CDR3 has 15 residues. V lost 0 bases and J lost 3, with 9 bases in between. CDR3 sequence reads: CASSQERGNNQPQHF. Here the CDR3 DNA reads TGCGCCAGCAGCCAAGAGCGGGGGAACAATCAGCCCCAGCATTTT.

This clone was recorded once. This chain joins TRBV19 and TRBJ2-2, with D uncertain. CDR3 length: 14 residues. Germline V gene data show CDR1 as LNHDA and CDR2 as SQIVND (reference sequence). Trimming took 5 bases from V and 4 from J, leaving 11 bases between them. As DNA, the CDR3 is TGTGCCAGTAGTCCCCAGGCTGGCACCGGGGAGCTGTTTTTT. Protein sequence: CASSPQAGTGELFF.

The chain carries TRBV11-1 and TRBJ1-1, with TRBD1 identical over 10 bases. Germline trimming cut 5 bases from V and 6 bases from J; bases unmatched to any gene: 12. The CDR3 contains 16 residues. Germline CDR1 is SGHAT and CDR2 is FQDESV (reference sequence). CDR3 coding DNA: TGTGCCAGCAGCCCTTCCCGGGACAGGGGTCTGCCTGAAGCTTTCTTT. Amino acids: CASSPSRDRGLPEAFF.